The rows below give T cell receptor beta chains drawn from one sample of a study of T cells in tuberculosis. The table came from immunoSEQ multiplex PCR; TCRdb's copy has only in-frame clones and leaves some out. The sample lists about 30,000 clones; approximately 90% were seen once. This material consisted of PBMCs, taken at tuberculosis diagnosis. These receptors came from an adult with tuberculosis. Each CDR3 is given with its conserved first and last residue. A D gene is named only where the DNA matches it firmly. Clone sizes are given selectively: once, few, many, or a class where the clone is expanded.

d_gene	abundance	v_gene	j_gene	CDR3nt	CDR3aa
-	-	TRBV19	TRBJ2-1	TGTGCCAGTAGTATAGAAGCTACCTACAATGAGCAGTTCTTC	CASSIEATYNEQFF
TRBD2	-	TRBV9	TRBJ2-3	TGTGCCAGCAGCGTAGATTCGGGACTACTAAGCACAGATACGCAGTATTTT	CASSVDSGLLSTDTQYF
TRBD1	-	TRBV7-2	TRBJ1-2	TGTGCCAGCAGCTACGCCCGGACAGGGGGGTATGGCTACACCTTC	CASSYARTGGYGYTF
-	-	TRBV30	TRBJ1-6	TGTGCCTGGAGTGTAGCAGGGAAGGCCTATAATTCACCCCTCCACTTT	CAWSVAGKAYNSPLHF
TRBD1	-	TRBV15	TRBJ1-4	TGTGCCACCAGCAGCCAAAGACAGGGGTGGGAAAAACTGTTTTTT	CATSSQRQGWEKLFF
TRBD2	few	TRBV9	TRBJ2-2	TGTGCCAGCAGCGTAGCTAGCGGGGGGGCCGGGGAGCTGTTTTTT	CASSVASGGAGELFF
TRBD1	-	TRBV30	TRBJ1-2	TGTGCCTGGAGTTGGGAACAGGGGGCTGACTACACCTTC	CAWSWEQGADYTF
-	-	TRBV5-1	TRBJ1-2	TGCGCCAGCAGCTTGACCCAGGGGAACTATGGCTACACCTTC	CASSLTQGNYGYTF
-	-	TRBV30	TRBJ2-2	TGTGCCTGGAGTGTGCAGGCCACCGGGGAGCTGTTTTTT	CAWSVQATGELFF
-	-	TRBV12-5	TRBJ1-1	TGTGCTAGTAACAACGGGAGAAACATGAACACTGAAGCTTTCTTT	CASNNGRNMNTEAFF
-	once	TRBV10-2	TRBJ2-7	TGCGCCACCTGGACATCCCCCTACGAGCAGTACTTC	CATWTSPYEQYF
TRBD1	-	TRBV11-2	TRBJ2-3	TGTGCCAGCAGCTTGGGACAGCTGAGCACAGATACGCAGTATTTT	CASSLGQLSTDTQYF
-	-	TRBV5-1	TRBJ1-1	TGCGCCAGCAGCTCCCTGACAGAAGGCCGGCGAGCTTTCTTT	CASSSLTEGRRAFF
TRBD2	-	TRBV7-6	TRBJ2-7	TGTGCCAGCAGCCCGAGCGGGGGGCACTACGAGCAGTACTTC	CASSPSGGHYEQYF
TRBD1	once	TRBV29-1	TRBJ1-2	TGCAGCGTTGAAGGACAGGGGGCGGGCGGCTACACCTTC	CSVEGQGAGGYTF
TRBD2	-	TRBV19	TRBJ2-7	TGTGCCAGTAGTATAACGGGACTAGCGGCATACGAGCAGTACTTC	CASSITGLAAYEQYF
TRBD1	-	TRBV23-1	TRBJ2-1	TGCGCCAGCAGCCAGACAGGGGACAATGAGCAGTTCTTC	CASSQTGDNEQFF
-	-	TRBV4-1	TRBJ1-6	TGCGCCAGCAGTCGGGAGGGGTGGAATTCACCCCTCCACTTT	CASSREGWNSPLHF
-	-	TRBV27	TRBJ2-3	TGTGCCAGCAGTTTCTACAGGAGAGATACGCAGTATTTT	CASSFYRRDTQYF
TRBD1	-	TRBV7-2	TRBJ2-7	TGTGCCAGCAGCACACACCTATCGACAGGGAAGTCCTACGAGCAGTACTTC	CASSTHLSTGKSYEQYF
-	-	TRBV11-2	TRBJ2-3	TGTGCCAGCAGCTTAGATCCCTCCGCAGCGCAGTATTTT	CASSLDPSAAQYF
TRBD1	-	TRBV6-1	TRBJ1-2	TGTGCCAGCAGTGAAACAGGGGGGAATGGCTACACCTTC	CASSETGGNGYTF
TRBD2	-	TRBV4-1	TRBJ2-3	TGCGCCAGCAGCCCTCGGCCGACTAGCGGGGCGGGCAGCGGTACGCAGTATTTT	CASSPRPTSGAGSGTQYF
-	-	TRBV19	TRBJ2-2	TGTGCCAGTAGTACCCGGAACACCGGGGAGCTGTTTTTT	CASSTRNTGELFF
-	-	TRBV6-1	TRBJ1-5	TGTGCCAGCAGTGAATACCTGGCAGGGAATCAGCCCCAGCATTTT	CASSEYLAGNQPQHF
-	once	TRBV7-2	TRBJ1-5	TGTGCCAGCAGCTTAGGGCAGGAGGGCCCGCCCCAGCATTTT	CASSLGQEGPPQHF
TRBD1	-	TRBV5-6	TRBJ1-6	TGTGCCAGCAGCTTTGGGGACAGGGTAAATTCACCCCTCCACTTT	CASSFGDRVNSPLHF
TRBD1	-	TRBV2	TRBJ1-6	TGTGCCAGCAGTGAAGGACAGGGTGCTTCACCCCTCCACTTT	CASSEGQGASPLHF
-	once	TRBV6-1	TRBJ2-6	TGTGCCAGCCAGGCGAAGGGGGATGGGGCCAACGTCCTGACTTTC	CASQAKGDGANVLTF
-	-	TRBV30	TRBJ2-3	TGTGCCTCCACCGGCGGGGGACAAACAGATACGCAGTATTTT	CASTGGGQTDTQYF
-	-	TRBV11-2	TRBJ1-5	TGTGCCAGCAGCTTAGGAAAGGACATTCGCAATCAGCCCCAGCATTTT	CASSLGKDIRNQPQHF
-	-	TRBV7-2	TRBJ2-7	TGTGCCAGCAGCTTAGTGGAGACGGGCGAGCAGTACTTC	CASSLVETGEQYF
TRBD2	-	TRBV30	TRBJ2-1	TGTGCCTGGAGTGTACTTTGGAGAACTAGCGGCAATGAGCAGTTCTTC	CAWSVLWRTSGNEQFF
TRBD1	-	TRBV28	TRBJ2-2	TGTGCCAGCAGACGAGATGACAGGGGAAGATGGACCGGGGAGCTGTTTTTT	CASRRDDRGRWTGELFF
-	-	TRBV19	TRBJ1-1	TGTGCCAGTAAAGTGTTGGGGGGGGCTGCTGAAGCTTTCTTT	CASKVLGGAAEAFF
-	-	TRBV6-6	TRBJ1-6	TGTGCCAGCAGTTATTCGAAGCCTAATTCACCCCTCCACTTT	CASSYSKPNSPLHF
-	-	TRBV19	TRBJ2-3	TGTGCCAGTACGGCGGAAAACTGGGCCGGGGGAGCTCGCACAGATACGCAGTATTTT	CASTAENWAGGARTDTQYF
-	-	TRBV6-5	TRBJ2-1	TGTGCCAGCAGTTACCGGGACTACAATGAGCAGTTCTTC	CASSYRDYNEQFF
-	-	TRBV9	TRBJ2-1	TGTGCCAGCAGCTATCAAGGGGGTGAGCAGTTCTTC	CASSYQGGEQFF
TRBD2	once	TRBV27	TRBJ2-5	TGTGCCAGCAGTAGCCCGGGACTAGCGGGGGGGGAGTGGCAGACCCAGTACTTC	CASSSPGLAGGEWQTQYF
TRBD2	-	TRBV4-3	TRBJ2-3	TGCGCCAGCAGCCAAGTTTCTAGCGGGGGGGGTACGCAGTATTTT	CASSQVSSGGGTQYF
TRBD1	-	TRBV20-1	TRBJ2-1	TGCAGTGCTGTCGGGGACAGGGGACGGTTCTTC	CSAVGDRGRFF
-	-	TRBV25-1	TRBJ2-3	TGTGCCAGCAGTTCGGAGACTAGCACAGATACGCAGTATTTT	CASSSETSTDTQYF
TRBD1	-	TRBV19	TRBJ2-2	TGTGCCAGTAGTGCCGGACAGGGGGCTTGGACCGGGGAGCTGTTTTTT	CASSAGQGAWTGELFF